Below are 8 T cell receptor beta chains sequenced from a single sample in a study of cytomegalovirus exposure and HLA in healthy donors. PCR involved 60 Vbeta and 13 Jbeta primers. Profiling relied on immunoSEQ multiplex PCR, and the TCRdb table lists in-frame clones only, not all of them. The sample consists of about 100,000 clones, 80% of them appearing once. The sequencing input was PBMCs. These receptors were obtained from a man aged 25-45 years in good health and CMV-seronegative.

This clone is a singleton in its sample. The chain combines TRBV25-1 with TRBJ2-1; TRBD1 is a possible D gene (5 bases). The CDR3 is 15 amino acids. The V gene's germline CDR1 is MGHDK and CDR2 SYGVNS. The V end lost 1 base, the J end lost 4 bases, and 11 bases lay between the germline ends. The CDR3 nucleotides read TGTGCCAGCAGTGAATCAGGGATGGGGTACAATGAGCAGTTCTTC. It translates to CASSESGMGYNEQFF.

The gene calls are TRBV2 and TRBJ1-1; 9 positions match TRBD1. In germline, CDR1 is SNHLY, CDR2 FYNNEI. The CDR3 length is 14 residues. V gave up 6 bases and J gave up 11 bases; unmatched junction bases: 13. The CDR3 sequence: CASSEQGGTGSAFF. CDR3 in DNA: TGTGCCAGCAGCGAACAGGGCGGGACAGGGTCTGCTTTCTTT.

Concerning this clone itself: Other DNA sequences from this sample encode an identical CDR3 as well. This rearrangement joins TRBV7-2 to TRBJ1-5; 7 bases line up with TRBD1. The germline gives CDR1 SGHTA, CDR2 FQGNSA. The CDR3 sequence is 16 residues long. V gave up 0 bases and J gave up 4 bases; unmatched junction bases: 6. CDR3 region: CASSLAGRQGNQPQHF. The CDR3 DNA reads as TGTGCCAGCAGCTTAGCGGGTAGACAGGGAAATCAGCCCCAGCATTTT.

V gene TRBV6-5 combines with J gene TRBJ1-3; D is undetermined. CDR1 is MNHEY and CDR2 is SVGAGI in the germline V gene. Trimming removed 0 bases at V and 2 bases at J, with 8 bases between. This CDR3 comprises 15 residues. The chain's CDR3 is CASSYSAATGNTIYF. In DNA form, the CDR3 reads TGTGCCAGCAGTTACTCGGCAGCGACTGGAAACACCATATATTTT.

This clone has only a few counts. The genes are TRBV10-2 and TRBJ2-3; D possibly corresponds to TRBD2 (5 bases). This CDR3 comprises 15 residues. V dropped 4 bases and J dropped 0 bases, with 11 bases sitting between them. Germline V gives CDR1 WSHSY, CDR2 SAAADI. CDR3 region: CASSVSGISTDTQYF. In DNA, the CDR3 is TGCGCCAGCAGTGTTTCGGGAATTAGCACAGATACGCAGTATTTT.

V is TRBV19 and J is TRBJ1-2; TRBD1 matches 8 bases. The junction had 6 bases not matched to a gene; V was cut back by 5 bases and J by 4 bases. The CDR3 runs 14 residues. The germline V gene has CDR1 LNHDA and CDR2 SQIVND (reference sequence). The CDR3, as DNA: TGTGCCAGTAGTTTCCAGGGGGCCCTCTATGGCTACACCTTC. Its protein is CASSFQGALYGYTF.

The J gene is TRBJ1-3, the V gene TRBV19, with D unresolved. CDR3 length: 14 amino acids. The V and J ends lost 0 bases and 0 bases respectively, with 3 bases between them. From germline, CDR1 is LNHDA and CDR2 SQIVND (reference sequence). CDR3 DNA sequence: TGTGCCAGTAGTATAGACGGCTCTGGAAACACCATATATTTT. Translated, it gives CASSIDGSGNTIYF.

CDR3: CASSPVGQGALGNTIYF. CDR3 coding DNA: TGTGCCAGCTCACCGGTGGGACAGGGGGCGCTTGGAAACACCATATATTTT. The chain uses TRBV18 and TRBJ1-3; the match to TRBD1 covers 12 bases. Trimming cost V 3 bases and J 3 bases; bases outside gene matches: 6. The CDR3 consists of 17 residues. Germline V lookup: CDR1 KGHSH, CDR2 LQKENI.